The 21 T cell receptor beta chains presented below share a single source sample, sequenced in a study of regulatory T cells in long-lasting Graves disease. This sample's time point: persistent/refractory GD, antithyroid drugs over 5 years with positive TRAb. PBMCs provided the RNA from which the TCR library was made. Building of the TCR beta libraries involved iRepertoire HTBI primers and Arm-PCR of CDR3 regions. TCRdb ran MiXCR on the multiplex PCR reads and lists one entry per CDR3 protein. The sample has about 430,000 distinct CDR3 sequences; roughly 21% are singletons. The sequencing used peripheral blood mononuclear cells (PBMCs), collected when the disease was refractory, from a patient treated with antithyroid drugs. Receptors were obtained from a female donor with Graves disease.

The V and J genes are TRBV2 and TRBJ2-3; D is possibly TRBD2 (6 bases). The V and J ends lost 6 bases and 8 bases respectively, with 12 bases between them. This CDR3 spans 12 amino acids. Germline assignment: CDR1 SNHLY and CDR2 FYNNEI. In DNA form, the CDR3 reads TGTGCCAGCAGCGGGAGTCGAGGTACGCAGTATTTT. Translation: CASSGSRGTQYF.

The CDR3 is CASRLSDSSYEQYF. The CDR3 region has the DNA TGTGCCAGCAGGCTTTCCGATAGCTCCTACGAGCAGTACTTC. The chain links TRBV2 to TRBJ2-7; D uncertain. CDR1 is SNHLY and CDR2 is FYNNEI in the germline V gene. Trimming took 6 bases from V and 0 from J, leaving 12 bases between them. The CDR3 consists of 14 residues.

This clonotype has ten or more counts. This sequence joins TRBV19 and TRBJ1-4, with 9 positions matching TRBD1. V lost 6 bases and J lost 8; bases outside the gene matches: 10. CDR1 is LNHDA and CDR2 is SQIVND in the germline V gene (reference sequence). The CDR3 sequence is 15 residues long. CDR3 nucleotides: TGTGCCAGTAGGGACAGGGGCTCGTGGCGGGAAAAACTGTTTTTT. Its translation: CASRDRGSWREKLFF.

In regard to this clonotype: This may arise from a read error, as a much more abundant clone is one base away. This chain connects TRBV28 to TRBJ1-1; TRBD1 is a possible D gene (6 bases). Trimming left V 5 bases short and J 5 bases short, with 18 bases between. CDR3 size: 15 residues. Germline CDR1 MDHEN, CDR2 SYDVKM. The CDR3 DNA follows: TGTGCCAGCAGTCTAAGACGGGGGGCGTTGACTGAAGCTTTCTTT. This sequence encodes CASSLRRGALTEAFF.

This clonotype was seen only a few times. The genes are TRBV6-1 and TRBJ2-5; the match to TRBD2 covers 9 bases. CDR3 size: 13 residues. The V gene's germline CDR1 is MNHNS and CDR2 SASEGT. V shed 6 bases and J 13 bases; nucleotides not matched to a gene: 12. The CDR3 nucleotides are TGTGCCAGCAGCCACCCCCATAGCGGGGGCGCGTACTTC. Amino acids: CASSHPHSGGAYF.

The chain links TRBV6-1 to TRBJ1-4; maybe TRBD1 (5 bases). The CDR3 consists of 14 residues. The V end was cut by 6 bases, the J end by 10 bases, with 18 bases between. Germline V gene lookup returns CDR1 MNHNS and CDR2 SASEGT. CDR3 DNA sequence: TGTGCCAGCAGCACAGTGGGGGGGGATTTAAAACTGTTTTTT. It yields the protein CASSTVGGDLKLFF.

This sequence joins TRBV9 and TRBJ2-3; 7 positions agree with TRBD1. Trimming cost V 3 bases and J 0 bases; bases outside gene matches: 16. Germline lookup yields CDR1 SGDLS and CDR2 YYNGEE. CDR3 length: 19 amino acids. The CDR3 region is CASSATGTVLYSSTDTQYF. The DNA of the CDR3 is TGTGCCAGCAGCGCCACCGGGACAGTTTTGTACTCTAGCACAGATACGCAGTATTTT.

Many counts were recorded for this clonotype. Here the CDR3 DNA reads TGTGCCAGCAGTTTGGGACTAGCGGGAGAGGGGGTAGAGACCCAGTACTTC. Translated, it gives CASSLGLAGEGVETQYF. This rearrangement joins TRBV28 to TRBJ2-5, with 14 nucleotides matching TRBD2. V trimming: 3 bases; J trimming: 4 bases; junction bases outside the gene matches: 7. Germline CDR1 reads MDHEN; CDR2 reads SYDVKM. The CDR3 spans 17 residues. Full variable domain (missing parts from reference TRBV28 and TRBJ2-5): DVKVTQSSRYLVKRTGEKVFLECVQDMDHENMFWYRQDPGLGLRLIYFSYDVKMKEKGDIPEGYSVSREKKERFSLILESASTNQTSMYLCASSLGLAGEGVETQYFGPGTRLLVL.

V and J are TRBV5-1 and TRBJ2-3; D is undetermined. The CDR3 totals 14 residues. Germline CDR1 and CDR2: SGHRS and YFSETQ. The germline V and J ends were trimmed by 7 bases and 1 base, with 13 bases remaining between them. The CDR3 bases are TGCGCCAGCTCCCCCCGACCTGGCACAGATACGCAGTATTTT. Residues: CASSPRPGTDTQYF. Combining the CDR3 with reference TRBV5-1 and TRBJ2-3 gives the whole variable domain KAGVTQTPRYLIKTRGQQVTLSCSPISGHRSVSWYQQTPGQGLQFLFEYFSETQRNKGNFPGRFSGRQFSNSRSEMNVSTLELGDSALYLCASSPRPGTDTQYFGPGTRLTVL.

The chain has TRBV20-1 and TRBJ1-2; 7 nucleotides align to TRBD1. V lost 5 bases and J lost 0; bases outside the gene matches: 3. The CDR3 has 13 residues. Germline loops: CDR1 DFQATT, CDR2 SNEGSKA (reference sequence). The chain's CDR3 is CSAGGTANYGYTF. CDR3 nucleotide sequence: TGCAGTGCTGGCGGGACAGCTAACTATGGCTACACCTTC.

As concerns this clonotype: A clone one base away is much larger, so this may be a read error. The chain carries TRBV20-1 and TRBJ2-7; 11 bases agree with TRBD1. This CDR3 contains 14 residues. Trimming at V came to 0 bases and at J to 6 bases, leaving 4 bases not matched to a gene. The germline V gene encodes CDR1 DFQATT and CDR2 SNEGSKA (reference sequence). CDR3 DNA: TGCAGTGCTAGAGACGGACAGGGGGCGTTCGAGCAGTACTTC. Translating it yields CSARDGQGAFEQYF.

DNA of the CDR3: TGTGCCAGCAGTACCGGGACAGGGACCTATGGCTACACCTTC. This sequence encodes CASSTGTGTYGYTF. The chain is built from TRBV5-6 and TRBJ1-2; 9 nucleotides line up with TRBD1. CDR1 and CDR2 from the germline V gene are SGHDT and YYEEEE. This CDR3 is built from 14 residues. Trimming removed 5 bases from V and 4 bases from J; junction bases left unmatched: 6.

The chain is built from TRBV28 and TRBJ2-3; D is ambiguous. Germline-derived CDR1 and CDR2 are MDHEN and SYDVKM. Trimming left V 3 bases short and J 2 bases short, with 18 bases between. CDR3 length: 17 residues. CDR3 coding DNA: TGTGCCAGCAGTTTTAGGTTTCTAGGCCTAATCACAGATACGCAGTATTTT. Its translation is CASSFRFLGLITDTQYF.

This clonotype was detected many times. The chain couples TRBV6-5 to TRBJ1-2; D not resolved. The CDR3 runs to 13 residues. Looked up from germline, CDR1 is MNHEY and CDR2 is SVGAGI. Trimming pared 2 bases from V and 0 bases from J, leaving 4 bases between. The CDR3: CASSYDPNYGYTF. CDR3 nucleotide sequence: TGTGCCAGCAGTTACGATCCTAACTATGGCTACACCTTC.

The CDR3: CASSRDSKTGELFF. CDR3 DNA sequence: TGTGCCAGCAGCCGGGACTCTAAGACCGGGGAGCTGTTTTTT. The chain links TRBV7-9 to TRBJ2-2; a possible D gene is TRBD2 (6 bases). This CDR3 comprises 14 residues. The V end was cut by 5 bases, the J end by 5 bases, with 12 bases between. The V gene's germline CDR1 is SEHNR and CDR2 FQNEAQ (reference sequence).

The chain has TRBV12-3 or TRBV12-4 and TRBJ1-6, with TRBD1 matching over 9 bases. The ends lost 5 bases at V and 10 bases at J; junction bases unmatched: 9. The length of the CDR3 is 15 residues. The CDR3 sequence is CASSRRDRESSPLHF. Written as DNA, the CDR3 is TGTGCCAGCAGTCGGAGGGACAGGGAAAGCTCACCCCTCCACTTT.

In regard to this clonotype: A much larger clone differs by one base, so this may be a read error. The chain links TRBV3-1 to TRBJ2-5; D call uncertain. Germline CDR1 reads LGHDT; CDR2 reads YNNKEL (reference sequence). CDR3 size: 15 residues. Trimming shortened V by 6 bases and J by 3 bases, and 17 bases separated the two germline ends. CDR3 nucleotide sequence: TGTGCCAGCAGTCCGGCCGGCAGTAGCAAAGAGACCCAGTACTTC. It codes for CASSPAGSSKETQYF.

The table lists this clonotype with a few counts. The chain combines TRBV6-2 or TRBV6-3 with TRBJ1-6, with TRBD1 matching 9 bases. With V trimmed by 4 bases and J by 1 base, 20 bases remained unmatched. The germline CDR1 and CDR2 sequences are MNHEY and SVGEGT. The CDR3 extends over 22 amino acids. CDR3 loop: CASSSTVDRGKVIRSYNSPLHF. CDR3 DNA sequence: TGTGCCAGCAGTTCCACCGTCGACAGGGGGAAAGTAATAAGATCCTATAATTCACCCCTCCACTTT.

V gene TRBV24-1 combines with J gene TRBJ2-5; 10 bases are a match to TRBD2. Germline V gene data show CDR1 as KGHDR and CDR2 as SFDVKD. V lost 8 bases and J lost 2; bases outside the gene matches: 7. The length of the CDR3 is 15 residues. The CDR3 loop is CATTEVAGGQETQYF. DNA for the CDR3: TGTGCCACCACAGAGGTAGCGGGAGGTCAAGAGACCCAGTACTTC.

This clonotype showed up many times. The rearrangement joins TRBV28 to TRBJ2-5, with 10 nucleotides matching TRBD1. The ends lost 3 bases at V and 1 base at J; junction bases unmatched: 8. This CDR3 spans 17 amino acids. Germline-derived CDR1 and CDR2 are MDHEN and SYDVKM. This CDR3 is CASSFSLGTGAQETQYF. CDR3 DNA: TGTGCCAGCAGTTTCTCTCTCGGGACAGGGGCCCAAGAGACCCAGTACTTC. Using reference TRBV28 and TRBJ2-5 for the parts outside the CDR3, the full variable domain is DVKVTQSSRYLVKRTGEKVFLECVQDMDHENMFWYRQDPGLGLRLIYFSYDVKMKEKGDIPEGYSVSREKKERFSLILESASTNQTSMYLCASSFSLGTGAQETQYFGPGTRLLVL.

This clonotype was seen repeatedly, ten times or more. The CDR3 DNA is TGTGCCAGCAGTGATTGGCCAGCGGGAGTCACCGGGGAGCTGTTTTTT. Translating it yields CASSDWPAGVTGELFF. The V call is TRBV6-1, the J call TRBJ2-2, with 8 nucleotides matching TRBD2. The germline CDR1 and CDR2 sequences are MNHNS and SASEGT. With V trimmed by 3 bases and J by 4 bases, 7 bases remained unmatched. This CDR3 has 16 amino acids.